The 15 T cell receptor beta chains in this list originate from one sample, sequenced in a study of T cells in Graves' hyperthyroidism and ophthalmopathy. TCR beta CDR3 regions were amplified from RNA. Researchers ran a first-round RT-PCR on the TCR CDR3 using the HTBI primer set. TCRdb processed the multiplex PCR reads anew with MiXCR; each CDR3 protein has one entry. The repertoire consists of some 550,000 distinct CDR3 sequences, with approximately 15% occurring once and the leading ten covering about 3.5%. Sequenced sample: blood. These receptors were taken from a woman aged 40 to 50 with Graves' ophthalmopathy.

This clonotype showed up just a few times. The V gene is TRBV28, the J gene TRBJ1-2; maybe TRBD1 (6 bases). This CDR3 region has 17 residues. CDR1 is MDHEN, CDR2 SYDVKM, per germline. V dropped 5 bases and J dropped 4 bases, with 23 bases sitting between them. CDR3 nucleotide sequence: TGTGCCAGCAGTAGGGGCCGCGGGGGCCCACCTACCTATGGCTACACCTTC. Amino acid sequence: CASSRGRGGPPTYGYTF.

The V gene is TRBV4-2, the J gene TRBJ2-7; tentative D call: TRBD1 (6 bases). Trimming pared 1 base from V and 1 base from J, leaving 8 bases between. Germline V gives CDR1 LGHNA, CDR2 YNFKEQ. This CDR3 spans 14 amino acids. The CDR3 sequence: CASSQAQGSYEQYF. DNA for the CDR3: TGTGCCAGCAGCCAAGCACAGGGATCCTACGAGCAGTACTTC.

A word on this clonotype: This may stem from a read error, because a much larger clone lies one nucleotide away. The chain recombines TRBV2 with TRBJ2-2, with a weak D call TRBD2 (6 bases). The CDR3 covers 15 residues. CDR1 and CDR2 (germline): SNHLY, FYNNEI. CDR3 bases: TGTGCCAGCAGTTGGAGGGCTCAGGCCACCGGGGAGCCGTTTTTT. It is translated as CASSWRAQATGEPFF.

This clonotype was detected only a few times. The chain is built from TRBV6-6 and TRBJ1-2; TRBD1 aligns across 8 bases. CDR3 length: 17 residues. V lost 0 bases to trimming and J lost 2 bases; unmatched junction nucleotides: 8. Germline-derived CDR1 and CDR2 are MNHNY and SVGAGI (reference sequence). CDR3 nucleotides: TGTGCCAGCAGTTACTCTCTGCAGGGGGCGTCGAACTATGGCTACACCTTC. This sequence encodes CASSYSLQGASNYGYTF.

In this sample, this clonotype turned up many times. The chain is built from TRBV28 and TRBJ2-1, with D maybe TRBD1 (6 bases). The CDR3 is made up of 15 amino acids. V lost 3 bases and J lost 7, with 16 bases in between. Germline CDR1 is MDHEN and CDR2 is SYDVKM. The CDR3 sequence is CASSLPAGTYNEQFF. CDR3 DNA sequence: TGTGCCAGCAGTTTGCCCGCCGGGACATATAATGAGCAGTTCTTC.

V gene TRBV29-1 combines with J gene TRBJ2-3; D uncertain. The germline CDR1 and CDR2 sequences are SQVTM and ANQGSEA. This CDR3 contains 12 residues. Trimming left V 5 bases short and J 5 bases short, with 11 bases between. The CDR3: CSVRSNRDTQYF. CDR3 nucleotide sequence: TGCAGCGTTCGCTCGAACAGAGATACGCAGTATTTT.

The chain combines TRBV6-1 with TRBJ2-1; weak D call: TRBD1 (6 bases). Germline-derived CDR1 and CDR2 are MNHNS and SASEGT. The CDR3 runs 14 residues. V was clipped by 7 bases and J by 5 bases, with 15 bases between them. The CDR3 DNA is TGTGCCAGCACCTTACCGGGACAAGACAATGAGCAGTTCTTC. This gives the protein CASTLPGQDNEQFF.

This clonotype was recorded many times. The rearrangement uses TRBV18 and TRBJ2-1; 8 bases match TRBD2. The V segment lost 3 bases and the J segment 5 bases; nucleotides outside the gene matches: 6. CDR3 size: 15 residues. The V gene's germline CDR1 is KGHSH and CDR2 LQKENI. CDR3 bases: TGTGCCAGCTCACCCAGAGCGGGGGATGACAATGAGCAGTTCTTC. This gives the protein CASSPRAGDDNEQFF.

The count of this clonotype is one. The V and J genes are TRBV27 and TRBJ2-7; D may be TRBD1 (6 bases). Germline V gene lookup returns CDR1 MNHEY and CDR2 SMNVEV (reference sequence). The CDR3 contains 16 residues. The V end was cut by 0 bases, the J end by 5 bases, with 17 bases between. CDR3: CASSLSLRGSADEQYF. CDR3 in DNA: TGTGCCAGCAGTTTATCCCTCAGGGGTTCAGCGGACGAGCAGTACTTC.

Turning to this clonotype: A read error may be the cause here, since a much bigger clone is one base away. The gene calls are TRBV11-2 and TRBJ2-7, with 10 bases aligning to TRBD1. The germline V gene has CDR1 SGHAT and CDR2 FQNNGV. This CDR3 comprises 15 residues. Trimming at V came to 2 bases and at J to 7 bases, leaving 8 bases not matched to a gene. CDR3 loop: CASSLTTGGFNEQYF. The CDR3 bases are TGTGCCAGCAGCTTAACGACAGGGGGCTTCAATGAGCAGTACTTC.

Concerning this clonotype: This may stem from a read error, because a much larger clone lies one nucleotide away. The chain joins TRBV20-1 to TRBJ2-1, with unresolved D. Per the germline V gene, CDR1 is DFQATT and CDR2 is SNEGSKA (reference sequence). This CDR3 contains 14 residues. Trimming shortened V by 3 bases and J by 5 bases, and 14 bases separated the two germline ends. The CDR3 region is CSASRSESHNEQFF. The CDR3 nucleotides are TGCAGTGCTAGCCGCTCCGAGAGTCACAATGAGCAGTTCTTC.

This clonotype was observed at least ten times. The gene calls are TRBV18 and TRBJ1-1; D gene uncertain. The germline V gene encodes CDR1 KGHSH and CDR2 LQKENI. Between the trimmed V and J ends, which lost 1 base and 0 bases, there was a span of 12 bases. CDR3 length: 16 amino acids. CDR3 in amino acids: CASSPLPVSMNTEAFF. In nucleotides, the CDR3 is TGTGCCAGCTCACCACTTCCGGTATCTATGAACACTGAAGCTTTCTTT. The full variable domain, its missing parts supplied by reference TRBV18 and TRBJ1-1, is NAGVMQNPRHLVRRRGQEARLRCSPMKGHSHVYWYRQLPEEGLKFMVYLQKENIIDESGMPKERFSAEFPKEGPSILRIQQVVRGDSAAYFCASSPLPVSMNTEAFFGQGTRLTVV.

This clonotype was detected a few times. The V and J genes are TRBV5-6 and TRBJ2-4; 7 bases agree with TRBD2. J lost 7 bases, V lost 6 bases, and 10 bases had no gene match. The CDR3 runs 14 residues. CDR1 is SGHDT and CDR2 is YYEEEE in the germline V gene. The CDR3 coding sequence is TGTGCCAGCACCCTTGGGGTCGGGAGGAACATTCAGTACTTC. It encodes CASTLGVGRNIQYF. The complete variable domain, with remaining parts taken from reference TRBV5-6 and TRBJ2-4, reads DAGVTQSPTHLIKTRGQQVTLRCSPKSGHDTVSWYQQALGQGPQFIFQYYEEEERQRGNFPDRFSGHQFPNYSSELNVNALLLGDSALYLCASTLGVGRNIQYFGAGTRLSVL.

The V call is TRBV12-3 or TRBV12-4, the J call TRBJ1-4; TRBD1 is a possible D gene (5 bases). The CDR3 loop spans 14 amino acids. V dropped 6 bases and J dropped 4 bases, with 12 bases sitting between them. CDR3 loop: CASSSGANNEKLFF. CDR3 DNA: TGTGCCAGCAGCTCCGGGGCAAATAATGAAAAACTGTTTTTT.

In this sample, this clonotype turned up a few times. This rearrangement joins TRBV7-9 to TRBJ2-2, with D perhaps matching TRBD1 (6 bases). Germline CDR1 SEHNR, CDR2 FQNEAQ (reference sequence). Trimming pared 4 bases from V and 6 bases from J, leaving 15 bases between. The CDR3 runs to 15 residues. DNA for the CDR3: TGTGCCAGCAGCTACTCCGCAGGGGTAGCCGGGGAGCTGTTTTTT. Protein product: CASSYSAGVAGELFF.